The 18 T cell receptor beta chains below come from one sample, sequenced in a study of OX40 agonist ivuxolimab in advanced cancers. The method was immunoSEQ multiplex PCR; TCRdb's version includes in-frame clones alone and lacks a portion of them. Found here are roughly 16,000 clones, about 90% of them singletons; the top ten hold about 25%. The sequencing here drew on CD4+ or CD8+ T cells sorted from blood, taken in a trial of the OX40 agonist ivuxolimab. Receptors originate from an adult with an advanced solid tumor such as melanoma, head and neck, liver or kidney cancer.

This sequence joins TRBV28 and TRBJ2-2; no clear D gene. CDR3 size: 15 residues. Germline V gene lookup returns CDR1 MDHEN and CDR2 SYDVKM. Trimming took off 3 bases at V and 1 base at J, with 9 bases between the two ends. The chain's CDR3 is CASSLLSENTGELFF. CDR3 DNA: TGTGCCAGCAGTTTGCTCTCCGAGAACACCGGGGAGCTGTTTTTT.

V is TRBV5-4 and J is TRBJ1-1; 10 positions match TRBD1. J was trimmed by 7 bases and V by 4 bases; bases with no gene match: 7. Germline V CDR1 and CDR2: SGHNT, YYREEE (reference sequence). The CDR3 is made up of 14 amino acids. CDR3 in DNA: TGTGCCAGCAGCCTATGGACAGGGGGGAGTGAAGCTTTCTTT. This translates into CASSLWTGGSEAFF.

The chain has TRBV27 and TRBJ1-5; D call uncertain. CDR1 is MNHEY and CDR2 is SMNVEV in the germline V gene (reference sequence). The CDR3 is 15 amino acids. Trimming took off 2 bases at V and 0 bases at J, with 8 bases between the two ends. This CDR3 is CASSLGPGSNQPQHF. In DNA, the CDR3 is TGTGCCAGCAGTTTAGGGCCGGGTAGCAATCAGCCCCAGCATTTT.

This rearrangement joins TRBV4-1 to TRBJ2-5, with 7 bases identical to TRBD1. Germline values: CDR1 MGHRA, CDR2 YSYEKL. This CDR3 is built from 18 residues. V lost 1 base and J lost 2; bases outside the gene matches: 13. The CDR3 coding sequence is TGCGCCAGCAGCCAAGTCTTAGGACAGGTGGGTTTACAAGAGACCCAGTACTTC. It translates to CASSQVLGQVGLQETQYF.

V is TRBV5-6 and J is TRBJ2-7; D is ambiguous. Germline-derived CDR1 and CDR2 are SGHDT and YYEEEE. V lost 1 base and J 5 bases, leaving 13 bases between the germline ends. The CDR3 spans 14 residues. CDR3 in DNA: TGTGCCAGCAGCTTGTTCAGTTCAGCCCACGAGCAGTACTTC. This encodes CASSLFSSAHEQYF. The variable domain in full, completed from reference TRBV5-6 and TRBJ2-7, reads DAGVTQSPTHLIKTRGQQVTLRCSPKSGHDTVSWYQQALGQGPQFIFQYYEEEERQRGNFPDRFSGHQFPNYSSELNVNALLLGDSALYLCASSLFSSAHEQYFGPGTRLTVT.

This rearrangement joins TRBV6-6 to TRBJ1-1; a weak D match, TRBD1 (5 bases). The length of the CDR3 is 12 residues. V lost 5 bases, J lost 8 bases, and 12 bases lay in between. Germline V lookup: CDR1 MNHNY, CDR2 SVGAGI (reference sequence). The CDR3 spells CASSPGFLEAFF. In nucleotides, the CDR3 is TGTGCCAGCAGTCCAGGGTTTTTAGAAGCTTTCTTT.

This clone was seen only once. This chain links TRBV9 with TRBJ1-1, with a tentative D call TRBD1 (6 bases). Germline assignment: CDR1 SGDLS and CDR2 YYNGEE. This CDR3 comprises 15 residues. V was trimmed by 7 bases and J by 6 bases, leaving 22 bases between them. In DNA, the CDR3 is TGTGCCAGCGATGTCAGGGGCCAATTGGGCGCTGAAGCTTTCTTT. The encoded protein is CASDVRGQLGAEAFF.

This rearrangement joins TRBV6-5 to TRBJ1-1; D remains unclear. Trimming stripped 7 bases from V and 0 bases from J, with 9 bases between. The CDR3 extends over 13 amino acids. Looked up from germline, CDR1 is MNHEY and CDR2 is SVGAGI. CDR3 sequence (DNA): TGTGCCAGCACCAAGGGTATGAACACTGAAGCTTTCTTT. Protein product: CASTKGMNTEAFF.

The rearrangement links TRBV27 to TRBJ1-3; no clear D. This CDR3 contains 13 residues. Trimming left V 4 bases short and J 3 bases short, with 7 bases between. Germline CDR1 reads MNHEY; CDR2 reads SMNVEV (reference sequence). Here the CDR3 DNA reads TGTGCCAGCAGTTCCTGGTATGGAAACACCATATATTTT. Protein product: CASSSWYGNTIYF.

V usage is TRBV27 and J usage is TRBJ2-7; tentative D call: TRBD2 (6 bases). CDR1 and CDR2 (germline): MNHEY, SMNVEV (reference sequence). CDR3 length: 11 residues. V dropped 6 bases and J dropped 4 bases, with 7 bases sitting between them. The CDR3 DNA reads TGTGCCAGCAGCGGGGGATACGAGCAGTACTTC. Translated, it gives CASSGGYEQYF.

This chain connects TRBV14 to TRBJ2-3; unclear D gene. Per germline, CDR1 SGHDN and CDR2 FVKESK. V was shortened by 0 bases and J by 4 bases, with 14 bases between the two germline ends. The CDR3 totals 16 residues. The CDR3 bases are TGTGCCAGCAGCCAAGATGCCCCCCCCTGGGCAGATACGCAGTATTTT. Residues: CASSQDAPPWADTQYF.

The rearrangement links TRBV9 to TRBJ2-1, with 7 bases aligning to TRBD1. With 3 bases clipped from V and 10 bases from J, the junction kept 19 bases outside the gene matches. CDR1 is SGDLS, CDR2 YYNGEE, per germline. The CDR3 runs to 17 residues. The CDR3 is CASSGAGDSKRWWEQFF. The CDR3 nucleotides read TGTGCCAGCAGCGGCGCCGGGGACAGCAAAAGGTGGTGGGAGCAGTTCTTC.

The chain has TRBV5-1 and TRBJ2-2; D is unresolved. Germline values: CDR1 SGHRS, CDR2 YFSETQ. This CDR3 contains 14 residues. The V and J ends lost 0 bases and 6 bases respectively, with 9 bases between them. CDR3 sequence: CASSLESYSGELFF. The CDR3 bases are TGCGCCAGCAGCTTGGAGTCTTACTCCGGGGAGCTGTTTTTT.

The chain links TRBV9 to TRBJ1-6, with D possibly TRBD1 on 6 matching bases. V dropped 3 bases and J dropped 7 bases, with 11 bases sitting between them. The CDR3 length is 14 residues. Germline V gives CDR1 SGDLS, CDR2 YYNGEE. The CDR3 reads CASSETGGNSPLHF. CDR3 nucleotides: TGTGCCAGCAGCGAGACAGGAGGGAATTCACCCCTCCACTTT.

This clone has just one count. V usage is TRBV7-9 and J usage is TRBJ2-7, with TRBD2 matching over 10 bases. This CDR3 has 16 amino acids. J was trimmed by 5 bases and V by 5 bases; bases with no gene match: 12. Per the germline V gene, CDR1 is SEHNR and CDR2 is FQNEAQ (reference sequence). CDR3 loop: CASSETSGEVMDEQYF. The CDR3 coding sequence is TGTGCCAGCAGCGAAACTAGCGGGGAAGTGATGGACGAGCAGTACTTC. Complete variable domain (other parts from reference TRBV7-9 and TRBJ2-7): DTGVSQNPRHKITKRGQNVTFRCDPISEHNRLYWYRQTLGQGPEFLTYFQNEAQLEKSRLLSDRFSAERPKGSFSTLEIQRTEQGDSAMYLCASSETSGEVMDEQYFGPGTRLTVT.

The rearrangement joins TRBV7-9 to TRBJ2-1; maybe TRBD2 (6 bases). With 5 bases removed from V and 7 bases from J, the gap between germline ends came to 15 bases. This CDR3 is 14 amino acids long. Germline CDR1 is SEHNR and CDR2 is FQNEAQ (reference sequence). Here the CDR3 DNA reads TGTGCCAGCAGCGAACCCCGGGGGTGGAATGAGCAGTTCTTC. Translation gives CASSEPRGWNEQFF.

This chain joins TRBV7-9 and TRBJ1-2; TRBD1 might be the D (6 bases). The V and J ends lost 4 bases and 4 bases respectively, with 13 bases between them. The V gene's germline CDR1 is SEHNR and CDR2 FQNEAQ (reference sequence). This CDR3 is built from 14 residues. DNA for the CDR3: TGTGCCAGCAGCTCTACAGGGCTGCTCTATGGCTACACCTTC. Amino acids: CASSSTGLLYGYTF.

CDR3 region: CSVDTDYGYTF. CDR3 nucleotides: TGCAGCGTTGACACAGACTATGGCTACACCTTC. This chain uses TRBV29-1 with TRBJ1-2; D call uncertain. Germline V gives CDR1 SQVTM, CDR2 ANQGSEA. This CDR3 comprises 11 residues. V was trimmed by 3 bases and J by 3 bases, leaving 5 bases between them.